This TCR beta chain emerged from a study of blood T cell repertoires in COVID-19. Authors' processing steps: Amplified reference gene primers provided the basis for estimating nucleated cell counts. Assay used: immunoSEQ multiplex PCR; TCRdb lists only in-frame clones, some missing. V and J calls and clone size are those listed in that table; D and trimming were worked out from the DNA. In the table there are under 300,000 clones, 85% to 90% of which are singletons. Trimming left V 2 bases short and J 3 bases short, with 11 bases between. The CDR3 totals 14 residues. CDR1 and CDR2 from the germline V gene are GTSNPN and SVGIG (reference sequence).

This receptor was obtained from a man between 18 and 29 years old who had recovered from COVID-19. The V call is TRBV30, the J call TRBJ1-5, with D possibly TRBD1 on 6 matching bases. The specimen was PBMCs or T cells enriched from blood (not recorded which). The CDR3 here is CAWSPTGANQPQHF. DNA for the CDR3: TGTGCCTGGAGTCCGACAGGAGCCAATCAGCCCCAGCATTTT.